Given below is one T cell receptor (beta chain) in context. These data are taken from a study of blood T cell repertoires in COVID-19. At the level of the study: Italy, Spain and the United States were the sources of the convalescent and acute COVID-19 samples. Nucleic acid was either cDNA or gDNA, and it came from T cells, B-cell-depleted T cells, or PBMCs.

Source study methods: The assay estimated nucleated cells by amplifying reference gene primers. Data came from immunoSEQ multiplex PCR; TCRdb stores just in-frame clones and leaves some out. V and J calls and clone size are as listed in that table; D and trimming were resolved from the DNA. The sample yields around 200,000 clones, approximately 90% seen once. Germline CDR1 MRHNA, CDR2 SNTAGT. Trimming pared 6 bases from V and 2 bases from J, leaving 16 bases between. The CDR3 totals 16 residues. The sequence derives from a man aged 40-55 years with acute or convalescent COVID-19. The chain joins TRBV6-4 to TRBJ1-4; D not resolved. The material sequenced was peripheral blood. In DNA form, the CDR3 reads TGTGCCAGCAGCTCGGAAATACAGCTTACTAATGAAAAACTGTTTTTT. Amino acids: CASSSEIQLTNEKLFF.